This TCR beta chain was profiled in a study of T cell responses to AZD1222 COVID-19 vaccine. V shed 4 bases and J shed 6 bases, with 19 bases lying between them. Germline V CDR1 and CDR2: KGHDR, SFDVKD. The CDR3 covers 16 residues. This clone was seen more than once but under ten times. The antigen is not known. Study-wide points: Unmutated regions of variants are reportedly targeted by nearly half of spike-specific TCRs. Without day 14 samples, only post-peak T cell repertoires were studied.

Produced via immunoSEQ multiplex PCR; TCRdb's table is partial and in-frame only. The sample carries 80,000 to 100,000 clones, roughly 85% recorded once. This sequence was found in an adult who received the AZD1222 COVID-19 vaccine. The chain links TRBV24-1 to TRBJ2-3, with TRBD1 as a possible D gene (5 bases). The sequences come from peripheral blood, collected 28 days after the second AZD1222 dose. In nucleotides, the CDR3 is TGTGCCACCAGTGACCCGACAGCGTCCTCGACGGATACGCAGTATTTT. This codes for CATSDPTASSTDTQYF.